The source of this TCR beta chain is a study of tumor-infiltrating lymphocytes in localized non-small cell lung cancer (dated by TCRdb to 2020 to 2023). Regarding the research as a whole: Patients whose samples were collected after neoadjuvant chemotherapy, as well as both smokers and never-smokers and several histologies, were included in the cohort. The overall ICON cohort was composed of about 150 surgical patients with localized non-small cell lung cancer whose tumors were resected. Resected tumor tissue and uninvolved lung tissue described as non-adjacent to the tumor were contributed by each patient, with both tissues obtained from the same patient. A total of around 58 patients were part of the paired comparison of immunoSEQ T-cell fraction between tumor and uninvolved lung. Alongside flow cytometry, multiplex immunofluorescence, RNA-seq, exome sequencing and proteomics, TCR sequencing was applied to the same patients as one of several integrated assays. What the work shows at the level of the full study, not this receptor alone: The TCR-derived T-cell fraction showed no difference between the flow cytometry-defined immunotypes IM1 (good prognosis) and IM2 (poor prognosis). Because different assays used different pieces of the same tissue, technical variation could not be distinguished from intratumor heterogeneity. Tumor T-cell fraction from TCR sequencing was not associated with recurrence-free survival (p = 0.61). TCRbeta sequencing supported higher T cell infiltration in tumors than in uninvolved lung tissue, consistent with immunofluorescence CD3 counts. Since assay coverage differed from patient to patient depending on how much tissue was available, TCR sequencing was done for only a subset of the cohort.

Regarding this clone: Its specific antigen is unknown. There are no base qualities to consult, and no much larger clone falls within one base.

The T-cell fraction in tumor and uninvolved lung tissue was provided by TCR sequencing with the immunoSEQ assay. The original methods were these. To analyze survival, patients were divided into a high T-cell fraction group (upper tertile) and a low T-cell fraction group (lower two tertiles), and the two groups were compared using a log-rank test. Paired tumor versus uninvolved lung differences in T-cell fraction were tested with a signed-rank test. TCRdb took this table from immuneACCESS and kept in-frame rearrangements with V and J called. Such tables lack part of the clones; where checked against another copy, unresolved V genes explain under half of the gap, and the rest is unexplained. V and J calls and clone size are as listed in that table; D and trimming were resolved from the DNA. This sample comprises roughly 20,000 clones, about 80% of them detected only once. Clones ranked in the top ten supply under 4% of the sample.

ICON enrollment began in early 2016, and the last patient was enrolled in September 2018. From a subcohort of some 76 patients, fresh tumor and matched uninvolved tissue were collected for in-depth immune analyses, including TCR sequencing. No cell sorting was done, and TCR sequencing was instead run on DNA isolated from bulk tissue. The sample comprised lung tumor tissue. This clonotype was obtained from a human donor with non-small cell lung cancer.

The CDR3 region: CAWRGSSNQPQHF. The DNA sequence is given as TGTGCCTGGAGGGGAAGTAGCAATCAGCCCCAGCATTTT. The chain employs TRBV30 and TRBJ1-5, with the D gene uncertain. Looking up the germline V gene (reference sequence) yields CDR1 GTSNPN and CDR2 SVGIG. The CDR3, from cysteine to phenylalanine, totals 13 residues. This entry keeps only the CDR3 DNA: 39 bases, framed from base 1. V loses 3 bases, J loses 0 bases, and the germline ends lie 6 bases apart.